Below, one T cell receptor (beta chain) is given with its context. Its antigen is currently unknown. Through MiXCR, TCRdb re-clonotyped the PCR reads. The sample records some 7,800 clones, around 29% being singletons. The data were taken from a study of metastatic and nonmetastatic thyroid tumors. Study outcomes and limitations: In blood and tumor, TCR beta diversity was reportedly significantly higher in malignant thyroid tumors than in benign nodules.

Thyroid surgery had not been preceded by any treatment in any patient. Trimming took off 1 base at V and 3 bases at J, with 6 bases between the two ends. The CDR3 is 13 residues long. Input material: tumor tissue. This sequence originates from a female donor with papillary thyroid cancer or a benign thyroid nodule (not recorded which). Some clones in this sample may be carry-over from other donors' samples. The V call is TRBV12-3 or TRBV12-4, the J call TRBJ1-1, with D maybe TRBD1 (5 bases). The CDR3 DNA sequence: TGTGCCAGCAGTTTAGGAGGGGACACTGAAGCTTTCTTT. Its translation: CASSLGGDTEAFF.